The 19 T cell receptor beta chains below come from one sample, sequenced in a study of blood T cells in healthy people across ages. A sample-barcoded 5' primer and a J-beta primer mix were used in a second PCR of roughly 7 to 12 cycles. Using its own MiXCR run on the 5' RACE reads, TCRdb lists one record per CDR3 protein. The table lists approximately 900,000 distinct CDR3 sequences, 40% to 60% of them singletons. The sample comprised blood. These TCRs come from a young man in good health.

The CDR3, as DNA: TGTGCCAGCAGCTTAGGGGACACCTTTAATTCACCCCTCCACTTT. Protein: CASSLGDTFNSPLHF. The chain recombines TRBV11-2 with TRBJ1-6, with D perhaps TRBD1 (6 bases). Trimming took off 1 base at V and 6 bases at J, with 10 bases between the two ends. Germline V gene lookup returns CDR1 SGHAT and CDR2 FQNNGV. This CDR3 spans 15 amino acids.

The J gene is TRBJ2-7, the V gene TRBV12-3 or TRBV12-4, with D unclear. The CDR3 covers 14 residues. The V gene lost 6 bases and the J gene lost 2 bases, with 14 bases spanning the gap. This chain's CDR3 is CASSIGQAPYEQYF. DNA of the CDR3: TGTGCCAGCAGCATCGGTCAGGCCCCCTACGAGCAGTACTTC.

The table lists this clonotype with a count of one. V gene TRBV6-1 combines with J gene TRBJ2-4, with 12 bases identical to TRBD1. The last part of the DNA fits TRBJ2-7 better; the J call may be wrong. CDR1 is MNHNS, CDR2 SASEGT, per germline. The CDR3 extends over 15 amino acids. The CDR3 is CASSDRDRGLIEQYF. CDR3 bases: TGTGCCAGCAGTGACCGGGACAGGGGGCTGATCGAGCAGTACTTC.

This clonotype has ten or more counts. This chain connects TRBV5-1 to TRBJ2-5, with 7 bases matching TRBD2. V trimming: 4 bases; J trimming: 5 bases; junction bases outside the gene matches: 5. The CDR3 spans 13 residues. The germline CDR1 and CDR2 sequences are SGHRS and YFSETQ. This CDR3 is CASSRTRSETQYF. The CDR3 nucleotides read TGCGCCAGCAGCCGGACTAGAAGTGAGACCCAGTACTTC.

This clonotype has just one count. The CDR3 region is CASSELWTGQSGETPYF. In nucleotides, the CDR3 is TGTGCCAGCAGTGAACTTTGGACAGGGCAGTCGGGGGAGACCCCGTACTTC. The chain employs TRBV6-1 and TRBJ2-7; TRBD1 matches 8 bases. The CDR3 extends over 17 amino acids. V lost 2 bases to trimming and J lost 12 bases; unmatched junction nucleotides: 21. Germline V lookup: CDR1 MNHNS, CDR2 SASEGT.

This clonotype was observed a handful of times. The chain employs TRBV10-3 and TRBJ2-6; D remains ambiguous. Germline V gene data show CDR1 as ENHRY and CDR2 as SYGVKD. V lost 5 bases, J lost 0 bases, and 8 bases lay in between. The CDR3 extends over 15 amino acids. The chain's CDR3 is CAISTEGSGANVLTF. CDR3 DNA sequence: TGTGCCATCAGTACAGAAGGCTCTGGGGCCAACGTCCTGACTTTC.

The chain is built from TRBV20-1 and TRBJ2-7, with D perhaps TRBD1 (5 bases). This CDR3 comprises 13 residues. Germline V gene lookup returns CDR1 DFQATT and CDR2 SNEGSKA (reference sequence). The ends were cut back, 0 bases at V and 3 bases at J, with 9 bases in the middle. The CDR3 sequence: CSARDVQDYEQYF. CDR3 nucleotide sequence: TGCAGTGCTAGAGATGTACAGGACTACGAGCAGTACTTC.

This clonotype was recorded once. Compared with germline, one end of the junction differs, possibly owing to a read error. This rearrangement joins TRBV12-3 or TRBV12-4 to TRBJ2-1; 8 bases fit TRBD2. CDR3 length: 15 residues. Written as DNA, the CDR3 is TGTGCCTGCAGTTACTCGGGACTAGAATACAATGAGCAGTTCTTC. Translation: CACSYSGLEYNEQFF.

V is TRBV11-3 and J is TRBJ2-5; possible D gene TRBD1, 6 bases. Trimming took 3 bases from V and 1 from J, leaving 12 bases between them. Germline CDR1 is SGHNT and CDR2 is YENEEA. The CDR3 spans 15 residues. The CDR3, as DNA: TGTGCCAGCAGCTTCTGGACACAGGGCCAAGAGACCCAGTACTTC. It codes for CASSFWTQGQETQYF.

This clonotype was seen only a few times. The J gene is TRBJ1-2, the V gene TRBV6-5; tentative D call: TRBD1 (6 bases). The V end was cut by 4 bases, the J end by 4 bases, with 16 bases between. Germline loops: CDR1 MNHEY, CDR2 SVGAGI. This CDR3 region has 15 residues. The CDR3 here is CASSLKQGSTYGYTF. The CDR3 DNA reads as TGTGCCAGCAGTTTAAAACAGGGTTCGACCTATGGCTACACCTTC.

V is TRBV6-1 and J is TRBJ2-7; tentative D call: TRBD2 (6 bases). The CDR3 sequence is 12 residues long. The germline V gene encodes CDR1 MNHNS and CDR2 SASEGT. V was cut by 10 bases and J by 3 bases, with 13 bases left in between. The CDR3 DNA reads TGTGCCACGGCGGGGAAAAGCTACGAGCAGTACTTC. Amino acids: CATAGKSYEQYF.

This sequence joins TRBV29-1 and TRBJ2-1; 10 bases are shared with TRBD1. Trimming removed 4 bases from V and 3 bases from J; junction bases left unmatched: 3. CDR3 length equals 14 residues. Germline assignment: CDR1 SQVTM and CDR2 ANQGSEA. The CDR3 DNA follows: TGCAGCGTTGTCAGGGACAGGGGCTACAATGAGCAGTTCTTC. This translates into CSVVRDRGYNEQFF.

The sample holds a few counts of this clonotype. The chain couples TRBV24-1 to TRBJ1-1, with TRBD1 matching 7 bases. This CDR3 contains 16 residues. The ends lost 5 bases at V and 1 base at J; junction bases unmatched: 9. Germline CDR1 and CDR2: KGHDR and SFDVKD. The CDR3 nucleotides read TGTGCCACCAGTGGGACAGGCAGGTCTTCGAACACTGAAGCTTTCTTT. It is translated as CATSGTGRSSNTEAFF.

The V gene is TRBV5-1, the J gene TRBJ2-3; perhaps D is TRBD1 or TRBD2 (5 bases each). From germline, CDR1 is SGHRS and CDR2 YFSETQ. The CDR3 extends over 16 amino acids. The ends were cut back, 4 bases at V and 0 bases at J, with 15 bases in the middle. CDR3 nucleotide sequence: TGCGCCAGCAGCGTTACCGGGACCCAGAGCACAGATACGCAGTATTTT. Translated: CASSVTGTQSTDTQYF.

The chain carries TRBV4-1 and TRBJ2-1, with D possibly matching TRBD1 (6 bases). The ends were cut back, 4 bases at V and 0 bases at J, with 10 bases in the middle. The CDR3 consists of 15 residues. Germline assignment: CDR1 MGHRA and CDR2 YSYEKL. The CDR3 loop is CASSLRGYSYNEQFF. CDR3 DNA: TGCGCCAGCAGCCTCAGGGGCTACTCCTACAATGAGCAGTTCTTC.

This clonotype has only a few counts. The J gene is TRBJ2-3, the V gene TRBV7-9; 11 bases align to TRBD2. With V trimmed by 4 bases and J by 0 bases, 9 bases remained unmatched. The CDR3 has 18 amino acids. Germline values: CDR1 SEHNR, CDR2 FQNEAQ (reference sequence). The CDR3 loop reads CASSYKTSGTPSTDTQYF. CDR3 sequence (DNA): TGTGCCAGCAGCTACAAGACTAGCGGGACTCCTAGCACAGATACGCAGTATTTT.

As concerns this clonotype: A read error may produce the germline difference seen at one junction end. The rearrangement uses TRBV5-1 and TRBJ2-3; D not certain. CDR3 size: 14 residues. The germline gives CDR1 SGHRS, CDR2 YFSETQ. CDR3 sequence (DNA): TGCGCCTGCAGGACGGGTCGGAGCACAGATACGCAGTATTTT. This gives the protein CACRTGRSTDTQYF.

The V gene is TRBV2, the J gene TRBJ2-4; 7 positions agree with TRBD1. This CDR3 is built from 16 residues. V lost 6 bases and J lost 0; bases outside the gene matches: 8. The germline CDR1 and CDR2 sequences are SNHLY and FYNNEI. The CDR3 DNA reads TGTGCCAGCAGACTGACAGGGTCCACAGCCAAAAACATTCAGTACTTC. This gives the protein CASRLTGSTAKNIQYF.

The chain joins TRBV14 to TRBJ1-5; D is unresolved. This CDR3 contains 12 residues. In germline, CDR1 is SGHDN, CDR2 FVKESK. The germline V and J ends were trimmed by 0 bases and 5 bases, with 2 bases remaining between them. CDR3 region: CASSQDDQPQHF. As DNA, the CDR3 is TGTGCCAGCAGCCAAGACGATCAGCCCCAGCATTTT.